The T cell receptor beta chain under discussion was sequenced for a study of regulatory T cells in long-lasting Graves disease. Overall study results and limits: Thyroid tissue was not studied; only peripheral blood was. The study found TRBV28, TRBJ1-2 and TRBJ2-5 favored in persistent disease.

CDR3 regions were amplified by Arm-PCR using iRepertoire HTBI primers to build TCR beta libraries. In the original workflow: Identification of gene segments yielded around 64 TRBV and around 13 TRBJ across samples. One entry per CDR3 protein results from TCRdb running MiXCR on the multiplex PCR reads. The V and J calls and clone size come from TCRdb's table, not from the authors' own analysis. The sample contains more than 300,000 distinct CDR3 sequences, roughly 25% of which appear only once. Points on this clonotype: Its antigen is not identified.

Regarding time point: persistent/refractory GD, antithyroid drugs over 5 years with positive TRAb. With RNA extracted from PBMCs as input, the TCR library was made. The EDTA tubes were filled with 8.5 to 9.5 milliliters of drawn peripheral blood. This CDR3 has 14 residues. CDR1 and CDR2 from the germline V gene are SGHTA and FQGNSA. The ends lost 4 bases at V and 12 bases at J; junction bases unmatched: 14. This sequence originates from a woman between 35 and 50 years old with Graves disease. The V and J genes are TRBV7-2 and TRBJ2-7, with TRBD2 matching 8 bases. The starting material was peripheral blood mononuclear cells (PBMCs), obtained when the disease was refractory, from a patient treated with antithyroid drugs. CDR3: CASSSSGGLGVLYF. The CDR3 nucleotides read TGTGCCAGCAGCTCGTCCGGGGGACTAGGAGTTCTGTACTTC.